This T cell receptor (beta chain) was obtained from a study of graft-versus-host responses after intestinal transplantation. Study summary: Among the recipients, transplants were multivisceral, liver-intestinal, or isolated intestinal. Study-wide results and limits: Patients who carried graft-donor T cell macrochimerism also had high graft-versus-host to host-versus-graft clonal ratios in their allografts. GvH clones occurred in recipient marrow; some first appeared in ileum or blood. Early HvG declines after transplant were associated with peak circulating GvH clone levels.

Method: immunoSEQ multiplex PCR; TCRdb's copy keeps in-frame clones and lacks some. The sample carries tens of thousands of clones, roughly nine tenths recorded once. Worth noting for this clone: Its antigen is unidentified.

V was trimmed by 3 bases and J by 8 bases, leaving 11 bases between them. Germline V gene data show CDR1 as LNHDA and CDR2 as SQIVND (reference sequence). The CDR3 consists of 13 residues. The rearrangement links TRBV19 to TRBJ2-1; TRBD2 is a possible D gene (5 bases). This sample comprised unstimulated CD8+ T cells sorted from spleen or lymph node cells, obtained before intestinal transplant. This clonotype was sampled from a human donor who received an intestinal transplant. The CDR3 sequence is CASSIDGVDEQFF. The CDR3 nucleotides read TGTGCCAGTAGTATTGACGGGGTCGATGAGCAGTTCTTC.